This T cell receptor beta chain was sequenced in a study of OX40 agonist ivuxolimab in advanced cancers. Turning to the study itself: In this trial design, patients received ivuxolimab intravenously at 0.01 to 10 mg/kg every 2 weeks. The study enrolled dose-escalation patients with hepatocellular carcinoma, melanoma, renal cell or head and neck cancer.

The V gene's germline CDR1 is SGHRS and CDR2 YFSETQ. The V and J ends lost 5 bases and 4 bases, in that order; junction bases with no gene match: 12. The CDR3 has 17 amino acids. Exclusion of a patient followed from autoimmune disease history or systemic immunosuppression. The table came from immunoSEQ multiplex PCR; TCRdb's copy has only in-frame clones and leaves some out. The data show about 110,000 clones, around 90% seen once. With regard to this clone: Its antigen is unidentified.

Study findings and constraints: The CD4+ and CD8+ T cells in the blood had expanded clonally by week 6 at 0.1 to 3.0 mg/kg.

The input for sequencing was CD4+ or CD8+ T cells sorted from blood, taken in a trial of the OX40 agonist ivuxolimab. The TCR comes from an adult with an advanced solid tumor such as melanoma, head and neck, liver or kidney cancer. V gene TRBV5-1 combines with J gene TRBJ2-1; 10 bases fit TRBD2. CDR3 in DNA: TGCGCCAGCAGGATTCTAGCGGGGGCCGCTCATTACAATGAGCAGTTCTTC. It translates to CASRILAGAAHYNEQFF.